This T cell receptor (beta chain) was retrieved from a study of cytotoxic CD8 clonotypes in ibrutinib-treated CLL. Comment on this clone: Its cognate antigen is unknown.

Some clones are missing from TCRdb's copy, which holds only in-frame ones; the method was immunoSEQ multiplex PCR. The sample contains 20,000 to 30,000 clones, 68% of which appear only once. Study-wide points: Clonality was higher at baseline than in age-matched healthy donors and tracked circulating CD8+ T-cell counts. A rise in clonality was seen at ibrutinib response, and a fall back toward baseline was seen at progression.

Germline V gives CDR1 KGHSH, CDR2 LQKENI. CDR3 length: 16 amino acids. Trimming removed 0 bases from V and 4 bases from J, with 16 bases in between. The input for sequencing was PBMCs, taken after 24 months of ibrutinib treatment. The V call is TRBV18, the J call TRBJ2-7, with no clear D. This receptor was taken from a human donor with chronic lymphocytic leukemia. The CDR3 DNA is TGTGCCAGCTCACCACCCGGCCCCTTGGATGGGTACGAGCAGTACTTC. It codes for CASSPPGPLDGYEQYF.